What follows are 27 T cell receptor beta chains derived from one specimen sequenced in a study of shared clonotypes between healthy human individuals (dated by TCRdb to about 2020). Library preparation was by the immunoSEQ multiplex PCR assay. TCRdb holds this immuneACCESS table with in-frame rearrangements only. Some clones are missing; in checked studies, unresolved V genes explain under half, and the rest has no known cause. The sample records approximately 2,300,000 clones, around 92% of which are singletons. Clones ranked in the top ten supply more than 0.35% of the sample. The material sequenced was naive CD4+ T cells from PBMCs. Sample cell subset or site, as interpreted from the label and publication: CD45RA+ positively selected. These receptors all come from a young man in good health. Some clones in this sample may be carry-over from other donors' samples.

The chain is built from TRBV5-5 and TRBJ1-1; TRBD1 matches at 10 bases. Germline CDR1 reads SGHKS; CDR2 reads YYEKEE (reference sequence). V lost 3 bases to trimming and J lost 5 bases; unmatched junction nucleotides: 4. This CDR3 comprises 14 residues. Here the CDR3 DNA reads TGTGCCAGCAGCTCGACAGGGGGCTCTACTGAAGCTTTCTTT. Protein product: CASSSTGGSTEAFF.

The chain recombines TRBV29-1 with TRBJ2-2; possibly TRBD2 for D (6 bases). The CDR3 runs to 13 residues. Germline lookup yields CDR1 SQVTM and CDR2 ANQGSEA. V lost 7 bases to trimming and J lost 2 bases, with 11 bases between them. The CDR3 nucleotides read TGCAGCGCGGTGGAGGGAAACACCGGGGAGCTGTTTTTT. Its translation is CSAVEGNTGELFF.

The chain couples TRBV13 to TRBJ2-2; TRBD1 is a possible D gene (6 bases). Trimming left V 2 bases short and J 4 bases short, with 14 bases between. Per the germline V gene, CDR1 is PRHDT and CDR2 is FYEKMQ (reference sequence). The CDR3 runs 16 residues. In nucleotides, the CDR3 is TGTGCCAGCAGCTTATTAGGGGGAAGGGGCACCGGGGAGCTGTTTTTT. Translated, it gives CASSLLGGRGTGELFF.

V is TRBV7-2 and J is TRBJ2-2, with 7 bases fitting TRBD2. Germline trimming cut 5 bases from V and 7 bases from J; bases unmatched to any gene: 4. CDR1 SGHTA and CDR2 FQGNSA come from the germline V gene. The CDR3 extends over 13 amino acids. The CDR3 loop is CASSKSSGGELFF. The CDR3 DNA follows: TGTGCCAGCAGCAAATCTAGCGGCGGGGAGCTGTTTTTT.

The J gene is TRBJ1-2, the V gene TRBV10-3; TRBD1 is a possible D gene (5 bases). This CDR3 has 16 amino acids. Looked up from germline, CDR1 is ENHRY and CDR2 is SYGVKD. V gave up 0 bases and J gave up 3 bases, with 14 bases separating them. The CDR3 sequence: CAISESSAGWDYGYTF. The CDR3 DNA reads TGTGCCATCAGTGAGTCGAGCGCAGGGTGGGACTATGGCTACACCTTC.

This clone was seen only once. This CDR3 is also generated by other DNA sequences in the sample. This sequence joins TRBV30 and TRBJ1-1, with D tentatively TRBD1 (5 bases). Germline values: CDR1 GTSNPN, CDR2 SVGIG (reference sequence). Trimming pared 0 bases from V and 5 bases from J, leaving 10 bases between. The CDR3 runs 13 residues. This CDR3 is CAWSVRRGTEAFF. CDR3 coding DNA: TGTGCCTGGAGTGTACGTCGGGGGACTGAAGCTTTCTTT.

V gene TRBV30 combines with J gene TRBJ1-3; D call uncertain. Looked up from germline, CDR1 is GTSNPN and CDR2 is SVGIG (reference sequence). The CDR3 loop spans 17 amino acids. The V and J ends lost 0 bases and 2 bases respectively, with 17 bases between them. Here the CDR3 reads CAWSVRVPGRAGNTIYF. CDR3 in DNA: TGTGCCTGGAGTGTACGCGTCCCCGGACGAGCTGGAAACACCATATATTTT. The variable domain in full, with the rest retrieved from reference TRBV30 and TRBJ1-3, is SQTIHQWPATLVQPVGSPLSLECTVEGTSNPNLYWYRQAAGRGLQLLFYSVGIGQISSEVPQNLSASRPQDRQFILSSKKLLLSDSGFYLCAWSVRVPGRAGNTIYFGEGSWLTVV.

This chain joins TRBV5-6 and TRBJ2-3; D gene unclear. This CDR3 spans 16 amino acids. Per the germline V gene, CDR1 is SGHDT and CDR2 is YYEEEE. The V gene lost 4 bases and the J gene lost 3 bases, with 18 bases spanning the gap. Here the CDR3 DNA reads TGTGCCAGCAGCCTAACAGTTGGGTGGTCAACAGATACGCAGTATTTT. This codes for CASSLTVGWSTDTQYF.

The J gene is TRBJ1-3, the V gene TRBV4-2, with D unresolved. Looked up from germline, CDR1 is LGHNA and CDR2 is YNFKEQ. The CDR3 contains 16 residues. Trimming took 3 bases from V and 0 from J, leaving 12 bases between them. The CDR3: CASSQRSGDSGNTIYF. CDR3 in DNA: TGTGCCAGCAGCCAGCGGTCCGGGGACTCTGGAAACACCATATATTTT.

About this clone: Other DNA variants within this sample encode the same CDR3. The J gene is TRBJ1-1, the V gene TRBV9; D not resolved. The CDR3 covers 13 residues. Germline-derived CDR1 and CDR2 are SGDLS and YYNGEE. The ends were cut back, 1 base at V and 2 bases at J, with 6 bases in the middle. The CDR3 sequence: CASSVSINTEAFF. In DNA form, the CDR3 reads TGTGCCAGCAGCGTATCAATAAACACTGAAGCTTTCTTT. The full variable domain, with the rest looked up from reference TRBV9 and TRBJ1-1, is DSGVTQTPKHLITATGQRVTLRCSPRSGDLSVYWYQQSLDQGLQFLIQYYNGEERAKGNILERFSAQQFPDLHSELNLSSLELGDSALYFCASSVSINTEAFFGQGTRLTVV.

The CDR3 is CASSGQGAETQYF. The CDR3 DNA reads TGTGCCAGCAGCGGTCAGGGGGCCGAGACCCAGTACTTC. This chain uses TRBV7-2 with TRBJ2-5; 8 nucleotides agree with TRBD1. The CDR3 is made up of 13 amino acids. The V gene end was trimmed by 5 bases and the J gene end by 5 bases; junction bases not matched to a gene: 4. Germline V CDR1 and CDR2: SGHTA, FQGNSA.

The CDR3 sequence is CASSEALVLYGYTF. CDR3 DNA sequence: TGTGCCAGCAGTGAAGCGCTGGTCCTTTATGGCTACACCTTC. The rearrangement links TRBV2 to TRBJ1-2; unclear D gene. V lost 0 bases, J lost 5 bases, and 10 bases lay in between. CDR3 length: 14 amino acids. Germline CDR1 SNHLY, CDR2 FYNNEI.

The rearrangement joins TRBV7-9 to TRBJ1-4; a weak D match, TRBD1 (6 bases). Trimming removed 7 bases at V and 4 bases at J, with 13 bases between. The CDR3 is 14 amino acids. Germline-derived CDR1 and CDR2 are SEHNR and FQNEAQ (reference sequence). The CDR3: CASNEQGFNEKLFF. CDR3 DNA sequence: TGTGCCAGCAACGAACAGGGATTTAATGAAAAACTGTTTTTT. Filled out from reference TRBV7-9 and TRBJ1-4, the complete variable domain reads DTGVSQNPRHKITKRGQNVTFRCDPISEHNRLYWYRQTLGQGPEFLTYFQNEAQLEKSRLLSDRFSAERPKGSFSTLEIQRTEQGDSAMYLCASNEQGFNEKLFFGSGTQLSVL.

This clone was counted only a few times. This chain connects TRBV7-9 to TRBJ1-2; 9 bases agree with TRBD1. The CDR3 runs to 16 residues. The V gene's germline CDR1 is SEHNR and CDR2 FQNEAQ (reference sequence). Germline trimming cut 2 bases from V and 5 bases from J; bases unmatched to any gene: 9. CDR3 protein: CASSLNSGTGMYGYTF. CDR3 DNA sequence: TGTGCCAGCAGCTTAAATTCTGGGACAGGGATGTATGGCTACACCTTC. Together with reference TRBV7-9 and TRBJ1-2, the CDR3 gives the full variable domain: DTGVSQNPRHKITKRGQNVTFRCDPISEHNRLYWYRQTLGQGPEFLTYFQNEAQLEKSRLLSDRFSAERPKGSFSTLEIQRTEQGDSAMYLCASSLNSGTGMYGYTFGSGTRLTVV.

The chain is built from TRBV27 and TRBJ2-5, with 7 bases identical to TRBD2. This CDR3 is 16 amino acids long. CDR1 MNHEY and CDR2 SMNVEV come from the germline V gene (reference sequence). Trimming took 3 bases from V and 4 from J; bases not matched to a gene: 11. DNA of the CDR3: TGTGCCAGCAGTTTTGGGGCGGGAGCGCTCGGAGAGACCCAGTACTTC. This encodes CASSFGAGALGETQYF.

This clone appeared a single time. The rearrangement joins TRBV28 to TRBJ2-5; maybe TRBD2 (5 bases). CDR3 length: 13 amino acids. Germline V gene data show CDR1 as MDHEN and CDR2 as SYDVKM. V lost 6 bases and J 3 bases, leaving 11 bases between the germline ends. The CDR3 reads CASRAPAEETQYF. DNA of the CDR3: TGTGCCAGCAGGGCTCCAGCGGAAGAGACCCAGTACTTC.

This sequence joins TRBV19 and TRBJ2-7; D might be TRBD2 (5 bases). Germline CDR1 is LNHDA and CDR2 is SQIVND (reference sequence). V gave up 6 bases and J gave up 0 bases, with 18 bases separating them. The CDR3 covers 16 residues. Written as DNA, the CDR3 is TGTGCCAGTAGCCGGTTATGGGCTAGCAGCTCCTACGAGCAGTACTTC. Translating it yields CASSRLWASSSYEQYF.

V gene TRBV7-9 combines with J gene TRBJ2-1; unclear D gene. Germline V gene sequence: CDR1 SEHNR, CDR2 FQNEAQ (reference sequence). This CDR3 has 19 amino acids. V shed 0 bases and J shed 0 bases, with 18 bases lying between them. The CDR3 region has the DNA TGTGCCAGCAGCTTAGCAGGCTCGGCTCGGAAGAGCTCCTACAATGAGCAGTTCTTC. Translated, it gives CASSLAGSARKSSYNEQFF. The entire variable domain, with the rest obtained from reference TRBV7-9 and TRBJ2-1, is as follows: DTGVSQNPRHKITKRGQNVTFRCDPISEHNRLYWYRQTLGQGPEFLTYFQNEAQLEKSRLLSDRFSAERPKGSFSTLEIQRTEQGDSAMYLCASSLAGSARKSSYNEQFFGPGTRLTVL.

The CDR3 region is CASSKASASYEQYF. CDR3 coding DNA: TGTGCCAGTAGTAAGGCTAGCGCCTCCTACGAGCAGTACTTC. This sequence joins TRBV19 and TRBJ2-7; D might be TRBD2 (6 bases). The CDR3 consists of 14 residues. Germline V gene lookup returns CDR1 LNHDA and CDR2 SQIVND (reference sequence). V was clipped by 4 bases and J by 0 bases, with 10 bases between them. The entire variable domain, with the rest obtained from reference TRBV19 and TRBJ2-7, is as follows: DGGITQSPKYLFRKEGQNVTLSCEQNLNHDAMYWYRQDPGQGLRLIYYSQIVNDFQKGDIAEGYSVSREKKESFPLTVTSAQKNPTAFYLCASSKASASYEQYFGPGTRLTVT.

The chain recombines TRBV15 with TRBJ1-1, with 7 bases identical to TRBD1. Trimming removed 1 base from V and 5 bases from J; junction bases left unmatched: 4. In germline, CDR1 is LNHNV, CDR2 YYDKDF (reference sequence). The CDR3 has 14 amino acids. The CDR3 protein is CATSRGSGGTEAFF. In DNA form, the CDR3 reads TGTGCCACCAGCAGAGGTTCAGGGGGGACTGAAGCTTTCTTT.

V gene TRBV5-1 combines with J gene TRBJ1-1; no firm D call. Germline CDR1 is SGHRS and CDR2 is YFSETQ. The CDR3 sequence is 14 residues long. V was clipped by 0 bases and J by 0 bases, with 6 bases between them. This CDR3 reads CASSLGELNTEAFF. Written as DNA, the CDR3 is TGCGCCAGCAGCTTGGGTGAATTGAACACTGAAGCTTTCTTT.

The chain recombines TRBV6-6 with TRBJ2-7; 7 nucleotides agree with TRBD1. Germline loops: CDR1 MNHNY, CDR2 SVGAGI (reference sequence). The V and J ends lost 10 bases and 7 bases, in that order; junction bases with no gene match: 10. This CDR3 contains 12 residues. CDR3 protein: CAIGTALWEQYF. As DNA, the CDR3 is TGTGCCATCGGGACAGCTCTTTGGGAGCAGTACTTC.

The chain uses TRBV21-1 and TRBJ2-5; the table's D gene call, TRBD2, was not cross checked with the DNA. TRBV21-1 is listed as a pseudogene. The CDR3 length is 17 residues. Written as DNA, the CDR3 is TGTGCCAGCAGCACCTGGACTAGCGGGAGGGCCGGGGAGACCCAGTACTTC. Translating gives CASSTWTSGRAGETQYF.

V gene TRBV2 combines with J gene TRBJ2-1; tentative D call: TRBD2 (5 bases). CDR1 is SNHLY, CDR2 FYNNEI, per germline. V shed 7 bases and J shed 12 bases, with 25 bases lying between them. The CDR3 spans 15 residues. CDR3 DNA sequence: TGTGCCAGCAAGCAGGACGGAGGATCTACAATGCCGCAGTTCTTC. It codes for CASKQDGGSTMPQFF.

CDR3: CSVVSHRIIYGYTF. DNA for the CDR3: TGCAGCGTTGTATCCCACAGGATCATCTATGGCTACACCTTC. This chain connects TRBV29-1 to TRBJ1-2; tentatively, D is TRBD1 (5 bases). The V end was cut by 4 bases, the J end by 4 bases, with 16 bases between. The CDR3 consists of 14 residues. Germline assignment: CDR1 SQVTM and CDR2 ANQGSEA.

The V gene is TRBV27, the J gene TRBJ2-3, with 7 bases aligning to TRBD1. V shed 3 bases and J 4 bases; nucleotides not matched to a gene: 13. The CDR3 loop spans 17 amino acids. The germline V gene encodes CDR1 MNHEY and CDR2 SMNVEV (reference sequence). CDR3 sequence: CASSFFPTTGIADTQYF. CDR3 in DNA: TGTGCCAGCAGTTTTTTTCCCACGACAGGGATTGCAGATACGCAGTATTTT.

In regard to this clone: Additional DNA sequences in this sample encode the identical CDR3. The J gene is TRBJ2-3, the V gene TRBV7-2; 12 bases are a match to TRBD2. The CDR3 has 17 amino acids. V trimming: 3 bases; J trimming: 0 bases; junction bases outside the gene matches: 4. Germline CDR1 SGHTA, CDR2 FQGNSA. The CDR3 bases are TGTGCCAGCAGCTTGGCAGGGACTAGCGGGAGCACAGATACGCAGTATTTT. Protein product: CASSLAGTSGSTDTQYF.